The next 9 T cell receptor beta chains were all read from a single sample in a study of blood T cell repertoires in COVID-19. TCRdb keeps only in-frame clones here, not all; method: immunoSEQ multiplex PCR. The sample has around 98,000 clones, roughly 83% seen once; the top ten hold around 15%. The sample comprised peripheral blood. The origin of the receptors is a woman in her sixties with acute or convalescent COVID-19.

The J gene is TRBJ2-1, the V gene TRBV5-4, with a tentative D call TRBD2 (6 bases). V was cut by 0 bases and J by 2 bases, with 12 bases left in between. Germline V lookup: CDR1 SGHNT, CDR2 YYREEE (reference sequence). The CDR3 length is 16 residues. CDR3 bases: TGTGCCAGCAGCTTGGCTGGCGGGGCCCCCTACAATGAGCAGTTCTTC. This encodes CASSLAGGAPYNEQFF.

The rearrangement joins TRBV9 to TRBJ2-2; D is possibly TRBD1 (5 bases). Trimming removed 1 base at V and 1 base at J, with 11 bases between. The CDR3 runs 16 residues. CDR1 is SGDLS, CDR2 YYNGEE, per germline. In DNA, the CDR3 is TGTGCCAGCAGCGTAACAGGAAATCAGAACACCGGGGAGCTGTTTTTT. This encodes CASSVTGNQNTGELFF.

V is TRBV15 and J is TRBJ2-3; 7 nucleotides line up with TRBD1. Per the germline V gene, CDR1 is LNHNV and CDR2 is YYDKDF (reference sequence). The V and J ends lost 3 bases and 4 bases, in that order; junction bases with no gene match: 1. This CDR3 comprises 13 residues. The DNA for the CDR3 is TGTGCCACCAGCAGCGGGACAGCAGATACGCAGTATTTT. Translation gives CATSSGTADTQYF.

The chain combines TRBV9 with TRBJ2-7, with TRBD2 as a possible D gene (5 bases). CDR1 and CDR2 (germline): SGDLS, YYNGEE. The CDR3 has 19 residues. V gave up 4 bases and J gave up 1 base, with 27 bases separating them. CDR3 sequence (DNA): TGTGCCAGCAGCCTACACCGGTCCAGACGGGGTGGCAGGTCCTACGAGCAGTACTTC. Protein: CASSLHRSRRGGRSYEQYF.

The V gene is TRBV9, the J gene TRBJ2-1, with D possibly matching TRBD1 (5 bases). V was shortened by 0 bases and J by 10 bases, with 14 bases between the two germline ends. Germline CDR1 is SGDLS and CDR2 is YYNGEE. The CDR3 length is 14 residues. CDR3 sequence (DNA): TGTGCCAGCAGCGTAGATATCTGGGGCCAAGAGCAGTTCTTC. This gives the protein CASSVDIWGQEQFF.

The chain uses TRBV11-3 and TRBJ1-1; the D gene is possibly TRBD1 (6 bases). Germline V gene lookup returns CDR1 SGHNT and CDR2 YENEEA. The CDR3 contains 16 residues. Trimming took off 0 bases at V and 7 bases at J, with 18 bases between the two ends. In DNA form, the CDR3 reads TGTGCCAGCAGCTTAGAGGGGGCGAGTAACCCAAGTGAAGCTTTCTTT. It encodes CASSLEGASNPSEAFF.

The V and J genes are TRBV18 and TRBJ2-5, with unresolved D. Germline values: CDR1 KGHSH, CDR2 LQKENI. The CDR3 totals 12 residues. V was clipped by 2 bases and J by 3 bases, with 4 bases between them. The CDR3 sequence is CASSPTEETQYF. The CDR3 DNA is TGTGCCAGCTCACCAACTGAAGAGACCCAGTACTTC.

The chain links TRBV27 to TRBJ1-3, with 7 positions matching TRBD1. This CDR3 has 13 residues. J lost 4 bases, V lost 5 bases, and 2 bases had no gene match. Germline V lookup: CDR1 MNHEY, CDR2 SMNVEV (reference sequence). The CDR3 DNA is TGTGCCAGCAGTCAGGGGGGCGGAAACACCATATATTTT. Its protein product is CASSQGGGNTIYF.

The chain uses TRBV5-1 and TRBJ1-4, with 7 bases matching TRBD1. Germline assignment: CDR1 SGHRS and CDR2 YFSETQ. V was pared by 7 bases and J by 4 bases, with 4 bases of the junction left unmatched. This CDR3 region has 13 residues. Here the CDR3 reads CASAGQINEKLFF. CDR3 nucleotides: TGCGCCAGCGCGGGACAGATTAATGAAAAACTGTTTTTT.